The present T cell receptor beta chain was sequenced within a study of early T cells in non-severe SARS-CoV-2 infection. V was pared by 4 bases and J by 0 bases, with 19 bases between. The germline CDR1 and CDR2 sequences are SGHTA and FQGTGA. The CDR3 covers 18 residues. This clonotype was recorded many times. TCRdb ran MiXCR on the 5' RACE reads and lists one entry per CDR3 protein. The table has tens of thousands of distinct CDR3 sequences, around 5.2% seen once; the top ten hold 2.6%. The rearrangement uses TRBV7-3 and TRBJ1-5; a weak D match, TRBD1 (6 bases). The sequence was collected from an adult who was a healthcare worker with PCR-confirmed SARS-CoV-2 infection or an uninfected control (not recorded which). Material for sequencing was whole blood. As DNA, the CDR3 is TGTGCCAGCAGCTCGGGCCCCGGAGGGGGTTATAGCAATCAGCCCCAGCATTTT. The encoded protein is CASSSGPGGGYSNQPQHF.